This T cell receptor beta chain comes out of a study of T cell responses to AZD1222 COVID-19 vaccine. Study-wide context: Analysis merged second doses at about 4 or about 12 weeks. Study results and caveats: Vaccine-associated CD4 TCRs spanned spike, dominant at 160-218 and 743-854. In a largely white British group with more females than males, clonal diversity was possibly underestimated. Baseline testing showed seropositivity in only six AZD1222 recipients.

Details on this clone: Its target is not known.

The table came from immunoSEQ multiplex PCR; TCRdb's copy has only in-frame clones and leaves some out. The sample shows about 72,000 clones, about nine tenths of them seen only once. Germline-derived CDR1 and CDR2 are MNHEY and SVGAGI. V shed 10 bases and J shed 4 bases, with 14 bases lying between them. The CDR3 length is 13 residues. The TCR was taken from an adult in good health. The chain uses TRBV6-5 and TRBJ2-1; possible D gene TRBD1, 6 bases. Sequencing used peripheral blood, obtained on day 0 of AZD1222 vaccination. The CDR3 coding sequence is TGTGCCATCGGCAAGGGGGTGTACAATGAGCAGTTCTTC. Its translation: CAIGKGVYNEQFF.